These 5 T cell receptor beta chains originate from one sample sequenced in a study of response to subunit inactivated influenza vaccine. TCRdb re-analysed the RT-PCR reads in MiXCR, keeping a single row per CDR3 protein. The repertoire holds about 500,000 distinct CDR3 sequences, with about 15% as singletons. The source material was CD4+ T cells sorted from PBMCs, sampled less than 25 months after vaccination. These receptors originate from a man aged 45 to 70 who received an inactivated influenza vaccine.

The V call is TRBV7-9, the J call TRBJ2-1; TRBD2 matches 12 bases. Germline CDR1 SEHNR, CDR2 FQNEAQ (reference sequence). The CDR3 consists of 15 residues. Germline trimming cut 5 bases from V and 9 bases from J; bases unmatched to any gene: 8. Written as DNA, the CDR3 is TGTGCCAGCAGCCCGCGACTAGCGGGAGACGGTGAGCAGTTCTTC. Amino acids: CASSPRLAGDGEQFF.

Comments on this clonotype: A read error may produce the germline difference seen at one junction end. The rearrangement links TRBV29-1 to TRBJ2-6, with D perhaps matching TRBD1 or TRBD2 (5 bases each). Germline V gives CDR1 SQVTM, CDR2 ANQGSEA. This CDR3 is 16 amino acids long. As DNA, the CDR3 is TGCAGCGTCAAGCTAGGGACCGGCTCTGGGGCCGACGTCCTGACTTTC. Amino acid sequence: CSVKLGTGSGADVLTF.

The V and J genes are TRBV15 and TRBJ1-5; D is uncertain. Germline loops: CDR1 LNHNV, CDR2 YYDKDF (reference sequence). V lost 0 bases and J 3 bases, leaving 9 bases between the germline ends. This CDR3 contains 15 residues. CDR3 in DNA: TGTGCCACCAGCAGAGATCGGCTGGCCAATCAGCCCCAGCATTTT. Translating gives CATSRDRLANQPQHF.

This clonotype appeared a few times. The DNA of the CDR3 is TGTGCCAGCAGCGCCCGACGGAGCACCGGGGAGCTGTTTTTT. Translated: CASSARRSTGELFF. V is TRBV12-3 or TRBV12-4 and J is TRBJ2-2; D not certain. This CDR3 spans 14 amino acids. Between the trimmed V and J ends, which lost 6 bases and 4 bases, there was a span of 12 bases.

This clonotype was observed a handful of times. The V and J genes are TRBV18 and TRBJ2-1; D might be TRBD1 (5 bases). V dropped 1 base and J dropped 7 bases, with 11 bases sitting between them. The CDR3 spans 14 residues. The germline V gene has CDR1 KGHSH and CDR2 LQKENI. The CDR3: CASSPLQRTNEQFF. The CDR3 nucleotides read TGTGCCAGCTCACCACTCCAGAGGACAAATGAGCAGTTCTTC.